The entry below describes one T cell receptor beta chain. Specified treatment: randomized to nivolumab then ipilimumab (arm A) or the reverse (arm B). The data derive from a study of sequential checkpoint blockade in melanoma. This table comes from immunoSEQ multiplex PCR, and its TCRdb copy is limited to in-frame clones, with some not included. The table has 15,000 to 20,000 clones, roughly two thirds seen once; the top ten hold 4.8%. Germline V gene data show CDR1 as LNHDA and CDR2 as SQIVND (reference sequence). Trimming stripped 4 bases from V and 2 bases from J, with 11 bases between. This CDR3 region has 15 residues.

The rearrangement links TRBV19 to TRBJ2-2; no clear D gene. Here the sequenced sample was tumor tissue (inferred from file names), taken from a patient given nivolumab and ipilimumab in sequence. The TCR sequence derives from a human donor with melanoma. CDR3 in DNA: TGTGCCAGTAGTACAAAGTACTCCAACACCGGGGAGCTGTTTTTT. Translating gives CASSTKYSNTGELFF. The full variable domain, in which reference TRBV19 and TRBJ2-2 provide the parts outside the CDR3, is DGGITQSPKYLFRKEGQNVTLSCEQNLNHDAMYWYRQDPGQGLRLIYYSQIVNDFQKGDIAEGYSVSREKKESFPLTVTSAQKNPTAFYLCASSTKYSNTGELFFGEGSRLTVL.